A single sample gave rise to the 18 T cell receptor beta chains below, sequenced in a study of blood T cell repertoires in COVID-19. TCRdb's table, derived via immunoSEQ multiplex PCR, lists solely in-frame clones and lacks some. The sample has 200,000 to 250,000 clones; around 87% are singletons. The sample taken for sequencing was peripheral blood. These receptors were collected from a woman in her twenties or thirties who had recovered from COVID-19.

This clone was seen a few times. The chain couples TRBV2 to TRBJ2-7; a possible D gene is TRBD1 (6 bases). The V and J ends lost 3 bases and 2 bases respectively, with 23 bases between them. CDR1 and CDR2 (germline): SNHLY, FYNNEI. The CDR3 runs 18 residues. CDR3 sequence: CASSEHRDNQFNAYEQYF. CDR3 DNA sequence: TGTGCCAGCAGTGAGCACCGGGACAATCAATTCAATGCCTACGAGCAGTACTTC.

This clone is a singleton in its sample. V gene TRBV6-5 combines with J gene TRBJ2-5; 7 bases agree with TRBD1. CDR1 is MNHEY and CDR2 is SVGAGI in the germline V gene. J gave up 4 bases and V 6 bases, and 5 bases lay outside the gene matches. CDR3 length: 13 amino acids. Written as DNA, the CDR3 is TGTGCCAGCAGCTCCAGGGGGTCAGAGACCCAGTACTTC. Translation: CASSSRGSETQYF.

The rearrangement joins TRBV9 to TRBJ1-3; D call uncertain. This CDR3 contains 14 residues. Germline CDR1 and CDR2: SGDLS and YYNGEE. V lost 0 bases, J lost 0 bases, and 4 bases lay in between. The CDR3 bases are TGTGCCAGCAGCGTAGAGAGCTCTGGAAACACCATATATTTT. It yields the protein CASSVESSGNTIYF.

CDR3 sequence (DNA): TGTGCCAGCAGCACCCAAACAGGGGTCTCTGGCTACACCTTC. Translated, it gives CASSTQTGVSGYTF. The chain links TRBV9 to TRBJ1-2, with 7 bases aligning to TRBD1. Looked up from germline, CDR1 is SGDLS and CDR2 is YYNGEE. The junction had 10 bases not matched to a gene; V was cut back by 4 bases and J by 7 bases. The CDR3 loop spans 14 amino acids.

This chain uses TRBV7-8 with TRBJ2-7; a possible D gene is TRBD2 (6 bases). The CDR3 extends over 14 amino acids. V was cut by 6 bases and J by 3 bases, with 15 bases left in between. The V gene's germline CDR1 is SGHVS and CDR2 FQNEAQ. The CDR3 sequence is CASSDKGGGYEQYF. DNA for the CDR3: TGTGCCAGCAGTGATAAGGGAGGTGGCTACGAGCAGTACTTC.

V is TRBV2 and J is TRBJ2-1; TRBD1 matches 11 bases. Trimming at V came to 4 bases and at J to 5 bases, leaving 4 bases not matched to a gene. The CDR3 length is 15 residues. The germline V gene has CDR1 SNHLY and CDR2 FYNNEI. The CDR3 sequence is CASSGWDRGNNEQFF. The CDR3 coding sequence is TGTGCCAGCAGTGGATGGGACAGGGGGAACAATGAGCAGTTCTTC.

The chain links TRBV5-6 to TRBJ2-5; the D gene is possibly TRBD1 (6 bases). V was clipped by 2 bases and J by 5 bases, with 13 bases between them. Germline V lookup: CDR1 SGHDT, CDR2 YYEEEE. The CDR3 has 14 residues. The CDR3 spells CASSLSGTYETQYF. CDR3 sequence (DNA): TGTGCCAGCAGCTTATCTGGGACATATGAGACCCAGTACTTC.

V is TRBV30 and J is TRBJ1-2, with 7 bases aligning to TRBD1. The trim removed 4 bases at V and 4 bases at J, leaving 3 bases unmatched. The CDR3 consists of 12 residues. Per germline, CDR1 GTSNPN and CDR2 SVGIG (reference sequence). This chain's CDR3 is CAWTTGSYGYTF. The CDR3 DNA reads TGTGCCTGGACGACAGGGAGCTATGGCTACACCTTC.

V is TRBV6-2 or TRBV6-3 and J is TRBJ2-7; D is undetermined. Trimming stripped 5 bases from V and 1 base from J, with 6 bases between. This CDR3 is 12 amino acids long. Germline loops: CDR1 MNHEY, CDR2 SVGEGT. The CDR3 DNA reads TGTGCCAGCAGTAGCGATTCCTACGAGCAGTACTTC. Translated: CASSSDSYEQYF.

The V gene is TRBV12-3 or TRBV12-4, the J gene TRBJ1-1, with D unclear. Trimming removed 7 bases at V and 0 bases at J, with 3 bases between. CDR3 length: 11 amino acids. The CDR3 reads CASIVNTEAFF. For the CDR3, the DNA is TGTGCCAGCATCGTGAACACTGAAGCTTTCTTT.

CDR3 protein: CASSLVGRGETQYF. CDR3 DNA sequence: TGTGCCAGCAGCTTAGTGGGCAGGGGAGAGACCCAGTACTTC. J is TRBJ2-5 and V is TRBV11-2; the D gene is possibly TRBD1 (6 bases). CDR1 and CDR2 (germline): SGHAT, FQNNGV. V was shortened by 1 base and J by 4 bases, with 10 bases between the two germline ends. The CDR3 is 14 amino acids.

The chain uses TRBV4-1 and TRBJ2-5; D call uncertain. The CDR3 spans 15 residues. CDR1 and CDR2 (germline): MGHRA, YSYEKL. The V end lost 1 base, the J end lost 1 base, and 10 bases lay between the germline ends. The CDR3 nucleotides read TGCGCCAGCAGCCAAGTTGCACCTACCCAAGAGACCCAGTACTTC. Amino acids: CASSQVAPTQETQYF.

The chain employs TRBV2 and TRBJ2-3, with 9 bases identical to TRBD2. The CDR3 has 17 amino acids. Trimming at V came to 2 bases and at J to 6 bases, leaving 12 bases not matched to a gene. Germline V gene lookup returns CDR1 SNHLY and CDR2 FYNNEI. The CDR3 DNA sequence: TGTGCCAGCAGTGAAACGGGGAGAGGGACTAGCTCCGATACGCAGTATTTT. This encodes CASSETGRGTSSDTQYF.

The rearrangement joins TRBV19 to TRBJ2-3; D may be TRBD2 (5 bases). The germline CDR1 and CDR2 sequences are LNHDA and SQIVND (reference sequence). The CDR3 extends over 15 amino acids. Trimming removed 1 base at V and 2 bases at J, with 10 bases between. CDR3: CASSIGRTPTDTQYF. CDR3 bases: TGTGCCAGTAGTATAGGAAGGACTCCCACAGATACGCAGTATTTT.

The chain carries TRBV3-1 (or the pseudogene TRBV3-2) and TRBJ2-3; 7 nucleotides match TRBD1. After removal of 3 bases from V and 1 base from J, the junction contained 1 base not matched to a gene. This CDR3 is built from 14 residues. Germline CDR1 reads LGHDT; CDR2 reads YNNKEL (reference sequence). As DNA, the CDR3 is TGTGCCAGCAGCCACACAGGGGGCACAGATACGCAGTATTTT. Protein product: CASSHTGGTDTQYF.

The chain carries TRBV2 and TRBJ2-7; no reliable D call. The germline V gene has CDR1 SNHLY and CDR2 FYNNEI. The CDR3 contains 13 residues. V was clipped by 7 bases and J by 1 base, with 11 bases between them. CDR3 sequence (DNA): TGTGCCAGCATGCAACGAGTTTCCTACGAGCAGTACTTC. Translated: CASMQRVSYEQYF.

The table lists this clone with a count of one. This chain joins TRBV5-4 and TRBJ2-5, with 12 bases lining up with TRBD2. From germline, CDR1 is SGHNT and CDR2 YYREEE (reference sequence). The CDR3 length is 16 residues. Losses at the gene ends were 3 bases for V and 4 bases for J; bases not matched to a gene: 7. The CDR3 region is CASSSQTSGGVETQYF. In nucleotides, the CDR3 is TGTGCCAGCAGCTCCCAGACTAGCGGGGGTGTAGAGACCCAGTACTTC.

This sequence joins TRBV13 and TRBJ2-5, with TRBD2 matching over 15 bases. The CDR3 is 16 amino acids. Germline CDR1 reads PRHDT; CDR2 reads FYEKMQ (reference sequence). V lost 4 bases and J lost 5; bases outside the gene matches: 5. In DNA, the CDR3 is TGTGCCAGCAGCTATGGACTAGCGGGGGGGGTGGAGACCCAGTACTTC. This translates into CASSYGLAGGVETQYF.